One T cell receptor (beta chain) is described in this entry. CDR1 is SGHTA, CDR2 FQGNSA, per germline. CDR3 length equals 14 residues. V dropped 1 base and J dropped 5 bases, with 8 bases sitting between them. The sample is drawn from a study of blood T cell repertoires in COVID-19. Using immunoSEQ multiplex PCR, the repertoire was profiled, and TCRdb retains in-frame clones only, with some absent. The sample includes 250,000 or so clones, about 90% of them seen just once. This sequence was found in a woman aged 55-70 years with COVID-19, enrolled during active disease. Input material: peripheral blood. V usage is TRBV7-2 and J usage is TRBJ1-4, with no clear D. Here the CDR3 DNA reads TGTGCCAGCAGCTTAGGGGGAGGGAATGAAAAACTGTTTTTT. It specifies CASSLGGGNEKLFF. The full variable domain, with the rest looked up from reference TRBV7-2 and TRBJ1-4, is GAGVSQSPSNKVTEKGKDVELRCDPISGHTALYWYRQSLGQGLEFLIYFQGNSAPDKSGLPSDRFSAERTGGSVSTLTIQRTQQEDSAVYLCASSLGGGNEKLFFGSGTQLSVL.